These 27 T cell receptor beta chains were sequenced from one sample in a study of blood T cell repertoires in COVID-19. Here immunoSEQ multiplex PCR was the method, and the copy in TCRdb shows in-frame clones only, minus some. The table shows some 390,000 clones, with around nine tenths occurring only once. The specimen was peripheral blood. The receptors here all came from a woman between 40 and 50 years old with COVID-19, enrolled during active disease.

The gene calls are TRBV20-1 and TRBJ1-1; a possible D gene is TRBD1 (5 bases). CDR1 is DFQATT, CDR2 SNEGSKA, per germline (reference sequence). V lost 3 bases and J 0 bases, leaving 11 bases between the germline ends. The CDR3 runs to 14 residues. The CDR3 sequence is CSASLGLMNTEAFF. For the CDR3, the DNA is TGCAGTGCTAGTTTGGGACTGATGAACACTGAAGCTTTCTTT.

The V gene is TRBV4-3, the J gene TRBJ1-1; D ambiguous. This CDR3 contains 15 residues. Trimming removed 0 bases from V and 5 bases from J, with 13 bases in between. Germline CDR1 and CDR2: LGHNA and YSLEER. The CDR3 nucleotides are TGCGCCAGCAGCCAAGATTGGGAAGGGAGGACTGAAGCTTTCTTT. Its translation is CASSQDWEGRTEAFF.

CDR3 bases: TGTGCCAGCAGCTTGGGTACAGGTTGGCACACTGAAGCTTTCTTT. This encodes CASSLGTGWHTEAFF. The chain recombines TRBV5-5 with TRBJ1-1, with D perhaps TRBD1 (5 bases). The CDR3 runs to 15 residues. V was cut by 0 bases and J by 3 bases, with 12 bases left in between. Germline-derived CDR1 and CDR2 are SGHKS and YYEKEE (reference sequence).

The genes are TRBV6-5 and TRBJ1-1, with D unresolved. Trimming took 2 bases from V and 8 from J, leaving 6 bases between them. The CDR3 sequence is 11 residues long. Germline-derived CDR1 and CDR2 are MNHEY and SVGAGI. CDR3 coding DNA: TGTGCCAGCAGTTACGCGACAGAAGCTTTCTTT. It is translated as CASSYATEAFF.

This sequence joins TRBV19 and TRBJ1-2, with D possibly matching TRBD1 (5 bases). Between the trimmed V and J ends, which lost 5 bases and 6 bases, there was a span of 16 bases. There are 14 residues in the CDR3. The V gene's germline CDR1 is LNHDA and CDR2 SQIVND (reference sequence). DNA for the CDR3: TGTGCCAGTAGTCCTTTGCGGCCGGGGGATGGCTACACCTTC. It specifies CASSPLRPGDGYTF.

Comment on this clone: This CDR3 is also generated by other DNA sequences in the sample. The J gene is TRBJ2-7, the V gene TRBV7-9; the D gene is possibly TRBD1 (5 bases). The CDR3 is made up of 12 amino acids. Germline CDR1 reads SEHNR; CDR2 reads FQNEAQ (reference sequence). Trimming cost V 3 bases and J 4 bases, with 7 bases left between them. CDR3 DNA: TGTGCCAGCAGCTTCTCAGGGTACGAGCAGTACTTC. It codes for CASSFSGYEQYF.

This chain uses TRBV3-1 (or the pseudogene TRBV3-2) with TRBJ2-5, with TRBD2 matching 10 bases. After removal of 0 bases from V and 5 bases from J, the junction contained 6 bases not matched to a gene. This CDR3 region has 16 residues. Germline V gene lookup returns CDR1 LGHDT and CDR2 YNNKEL (reference sequence). DNA of the CDR3: TGTGCCAGCAGCCAAGAAAGCGGGGGGGCAATGGAGACCCAGTACTTC. Translation gives CASSQESGGAMETQYF.

This chain joins TRBV28 and TRBJ1-5; D might be TRBD1 (5 bases). The V end was cut by 7 bases, the J end by 0 bases, with 13 bases between. CDR3 size: 15 residues. Per the germline V gene, CDR1 is MDHEN and CDR2 is SYDVKM. CDR3 DNA sequence: TGTGCCAGCACCGACAGCCTGTATAGCAATCAGCCCCAGCATTTT. The encoded protein is CASTDSLYSNQPQHF.

V and J are TRBV7-6 and TRBJ2-4, with 7 bases identical to TRBD1. CDR3 length equals 16 residues. V shed 0 bases, J shed 7 bases, and the junction held 9 bases outside the gene matches. Germline-derived CDR1 and CDR2 are SGHVS and FNYEAQ. The CDR3 here is CASSLALRGTENIQYF. The CDR3, as DNA: TGTGCCAGCAGCTTAGCGCTCAGGGGGACAGAGAACATTCAGTACTTC.

The chain has TRBV28 and TRBJ2-1, with 13 positions matching TRBD2. With V trimmed by 5 bases and J by 6 bases, 10 bases remained unmatched. Per germline, CDR1 MDHEN and CDR2 SYDVKM. This CDR3 contains 17 residues. CDR3 residues: CASSPTSGRGFPNEQFF. The CDR3 DNA follows: TGTGCCAGCAGTCCCACTAGCGGGAGGGGTTTCCCCAATGAGCAGTTCTTC.

The J gene is TRBJ1-2, the V gene TRBV12-5; TRBD1 matches at 7 bases. The CDR3 totals 12 residues. Germline trimming cut 5 bases from V and 4 bases from J; bases unmatched to any gene: 1. Germline lookup yields CDR1 LGHNT and CDR2 FRNRAP. The CDR3 here is CASGRDSYGYTF. The CDR3 DNA reads as TGTGCTAGTGGTCGGGACAGCTATGGCTACACCTTC.

The J gene is TRBJ1-1, the V gene TRBV2; 7 bases align to TRBD1. The ends lost 8 bases at V and 4 bases at J; junction bases unmatched: 7. The germline gives CDR1 SNHLY, CDR2 FYNNEI. The CDR3 length is 13 residues. The CDR3 sequence: CASQGTVITEAFF. In DNA, the CDR3 is TGTGCCAGCCAAGGGACAGTGATCACTGAAGCTTTCTTT.

V and J are TRBV10-3 and TRBJ1-6, with TRBD1 matching 10 bases. The CDR3 contains 17 residues. Per the germline V gene, CDR1 is ENHRY and CDR2 is SYGVKD. With V trimmed by 2 bases and J by 5 bases, 6 bases remained unmatched. The CDR3 sequence: CAISEIGTGVNNSPLHF. The CDR3 coding sequence is TGTGCCATCAGTGAGATCGGGACAGGGGTTAATAATTCACCCCTCCACTTT.

The chain carries TRBV3-1 (or the pseudogene TRBV3-2) and TRBJ2-2; 8 positions match TRBD1. Germline V gene sequence: CDR1 LGHDT, CDR2 YNNKEL (reference sequence). The CDR3 has 20 amino acids. V shed 4 bases, J shed 1 base, and the junction held 17 bases outside the gene matches. The CDR3 protein is CASSPYPDRATIGNTGELFF. The CDR3 DNA is TGTGCCAGCAGCCCTTATCCGGACAGGGCTACTATTGGGAACACCGGGGAGCTGTTTTTT.

This clone has just one count. The chain joins TRBV28 to TRBJ2-7; 13 bases are a match to TRBD2. CDR1 and CDR2 (germline): MDHEN, SYDVKM. The CDR3 has 18 residues. The V gene end was trimmed by 4 bases and the J gene end by 2 bases; junction bases not matched to a gene: 11. This CDR3 reads CASSSVRTSGSRAYEQYF. CDR3 sequence (DNA): TGTGCCAGCAGTTCGGTGCGGACTAGCGGGAGTCGGGCCTACGAGCAGTACTTC. Supplemented by reference TRBV28 and TRBJ2-7, the full variable domain reads DVKVTQSSRYLVKRTGEKVFLECVQDMDHENMFWYRQDPGLGLRLIYFSYDVKMKEKGDIPEGYSVSREKKERFSLILESASTNQTSMYLCASSSVRTSGSRAYEQYFGPGTRLTVT.

The count of this clone is one. This chain links TRBV2 with TRBJ1-2; no clear D gene. This CDR3 comprises 13 residues. Per germline, CDR1 SNHLY and CDR2 FYNNEI. Between the trimmed V and J ends, which lost 10 bases and 5 bases, there was a span of 17 bases. The CDR3, as DNA: TGTGCCACCGACACCGCTGCCTGGTATGGCTACACCTTC. Encoded protein: CATDTAAWYGYTF.

On this clone itself: Germline is not matched at one junction end, which may reflect a read error. The chain combines TRBV7-7 with TRBJ2-3; D may be TRBD1 (5 bases). The CDR3 loop spans 13 amino acids. Looked up from germline, CDR1 is SSHAT and CDR2 is FNYEAQ (reference sequence). In DNA, the CDR3 is TGTGCTAGCAGCTTAGGCAGGGCAGATACGCAGTATTTT. It translates to CASSLGRADTQYF.

The V call is TRBV10-3, the J call TRBJ1-2; TRBD1 aligns across 10 bases. CDR3 size: 18 residues. Trimming took 6 bases from V and 2 from J; bases not matched to a gene: 15. CDR1 and CDR2 from the germline V gene are ENHRY and SYGVKD. The CDR3 region has the DNA TGTGCCATCAGAGAAAGCTGGGACAGGGGAGGTATAAACTATGGCTACACCTTC. Its protein product is CAIRESWDRGGINYGYTF.

The chain is built from TRBV29-1 and TRBJ1-4; TRBD1 agrees at 7 bases. In germline, CDR1 is SQVTM, CDR2 ANQGSEA. The CDR3 has 14 residues. J was trimmed by 7 bases and V by 4 bases; bases with no gene match: 9. CDR3 DNA: TGCAGCGTTGCCAACAGGGGATGGGGTGAAAAACTGTTTTTT. Amino acids: CSVANRGWGEKLFF. The full variable domain, completed using reference TRBV29-1 and TRBJ1-4, is SAVISQKPSRDICQRGTSLTIQCQVDSQVTMMFWYRQQPGQSLTLIATANQGSEATYESGFVIDKFPISRPNLTFSTLTVSNMSPEDSSIYLCSVANRGWGEKLFFGSGTQLSVL.

The J gene is TRBJ2-2, the V gene TRBV19, with D perhaps matching TRBD1 (6 bases). Germline loops: CDR1 LNHDA, CDR2 SQIVND (reference sequence). There are 16 residues in the CDR3. V was cut by 0 bases and J by 3 bases, with 11 bases left in between. As DNA, the CDR3 is TGTGCCAGTAGTATAGACAGGGGTTGGGACACCGGGGAGCTGTTTTTT. It specifies CASSIDRGWDTGELFF.

The table lists this clone with a few counts. CDR3 amino acids: CASSLQGFIYF. CDR3 in DNA: TGTGCCAGCAGTTTACAGGGCTTCATATATTTT. The chain combines TRBV27 with TRBJ1-3, with a possible D match to TRBD1 (5 bases). The germline V gene encodes CDR1 MNHEY and CDR2 SMNVEV (reference sequence). The CDR3 has 11 amino acids. V gave up 2 bases and J gave up 12 bases, with 8 bases separating them.

In DNA, the CDR3 is TGTGCCAGCAGTTCCCCGGACAGCAGCAATCAGCCCCAGCATTTT. It yields the protein CASSSPDSSNQPQHF. The chain employs TRBV28 and TRBJ1-5; D might be TRBD1 (6 bases). V lost 4 bases and J lost 1, with 11 bases in between. The length of the CDR3 is 15 residues. Germline CDR1 and CDR2: MDHEN and SYDVKM.

A single count supports this clone. The chain combines TRBV28 with TRBJ2-2; 9 nucleotides line up with TRBD1. With 2 bases clipped from V and 1 base from J, the junction kept 8 bases outside the gene matches. CDR1 is MDHEN, CDR2 SYDVKM, per germline. The CDR3 is made up of 18 amino acids. The CDR3 is CASSLASRQGGNTGELFF. In nucleotides, the CDR3 is TGTGCCAGCAGTTTAGCCTCCCGACAGGGGGGGAACACCGGGGAGCTGTTTTTT.

This clone appeared a few times. The V and J genes are TRBV28 and TRBJ1-5, with D possibly TRBD1 on 6 matching bases. Trimming took 4 bases from V and 2 from J, leaving 12 bases between them. CDR1 and CDR2 from the germline V gene are MDHEN and SYDVKM. CDR3 size: 15 residues. CDR3 region: CASSWTDVGNQPQHF. The CDR3 nucleotides are TGTGCCAGCAGTTGGACAGATGTCGGCAATCAGCCCCAGCATTTT.

This sequence joins TRBV6-5 and TRBJ1-4; 8 nucleotides align to TRBD1. V lost 4 bases and J lost 7; bases outside the gene matches: 5. Germline loops: CDR1 MNHEY, CDR2 SVGAGI. The length of the CDR3 is 14 residues. The CDR3 nucleotides read TGTGCCAGCAGTTGGACAGGGCCGGGTGAAAAACTGTTTTTT. It codes for CASSWTGPGEKLFF.

The chain recombines TRBV27 with TRBJ2-3; 7 nucleotides agree with TRBD1. V lost 3 bases, J lost 2 bases, and 5 bases stayed unmatched. CDR1 and CDR2 (germline): MNHEY, SMNVEV (reference sequence). This CDR3 contains 15 residues. The CDR3 is CASSFKDRFTDTQYF. CDR3 coding DNA: TGTGCCAGCAGTTTCAAGGACAGGTTCACAGATACGCAGTATTTT.

The chain employs TRBV20-1 and TRBJ1-1, with a weak D call TRBD1 (5 bases). CDR3 size: 14 residues. Trimming removed 3 bases from V and 0 bases from J, with 11 bases in between. The germline V gene has CDR1 DFQATT and CDR2 SNEGSKA (reference sequence). Here the CDR3 DNA reads TGCAGTGCTAGTGAGGGGCCAATGAACACTGAAGCTTTCTTT. Residues: CSASEGPMNTEAFF.